The rows below give T cell receptor beta chains drawn from one sample of a study of regulatory T cells in long-lasting Graves disease. TCRdb used MiXCR to reprocess the multiplex PCR reads, holding one entry per CDR3 protein. The table has about 530,000 distinct CDR3 sequences, about 16% seen once. These data also formed part of another study, on T cells in Graves' hyperthyroidism and ophthalmopathy.

The input for sequencing was peripheral blood mononuclear cells (PBMCs), taken at new diagnosis, from a patient treated with antithyroid drugs. The source is a woman aged 35-65 years with Graves disease. Both conserved end residues are trimmed from each CDR3. Fields, in order: V gene, D gene, clone size, CDR3 length, J gene, CDR3 protein. D genes are given only for firm matches. Expanded clones are given a class, and other clones once, few, many or no size at all.

v_call: TRBV5-1
d_call: TRBD2
clone_size: many
cdr3_length: 13
j_call: TRBJ2-1
cdr3_aa: ASSLLGGGRDEQF

v_call: TRBV5-6
d_call: -
clone_size: many
cdr3_length: 12
j_call: TRBJ2-5
cdr3_aa: ASSSPGSQETQY

v_call: TRBV6-1
d_call: TRBD1
clone_size: -
cdr3_length: 11
j_call: TRBJ1-2
cdr3_aa: ASSEEQGGGYT

v_call: TRBV18
d_call: -
clone_size: many
cdr3_length: 12
j_call: TRBJ2-3
cdr3_aa: ASEGGTNTDTQY

v_call: TRBV7-9
d_call: -
clone_size: few
cdr3_length: 9
j_call: TRBJ2-7
cdr3_aa: ASSRREEQY

v_call: TRBV9
d_call: -
clone_size: few
cdr3_length: 11
j_call: TRBJ2-1
cdr3_aa: ASSATGYYEQF

v_call: TRBV7-3
d_call: -
clone_size: -
cdr3_length: 12
j_call: TRBJ2-6
cdr3_aa: ASSSISGANVLT

v_call: TRBV10-3
d_call: -
clone_size: many
cdr3_length: 10
j_call: TRBJ1-4
cdr3_aa: AISPSTEKLF

v_call: TRBV11-2
d_call: TRBD1
clone_size: many
cdr3_length: 15
j_call: TRBJ2-3
cdr3_aa: ASSPYRGRVYADTQY

v_call: TRBV29-1
d_call: TRBD2
clone_size: -
cdr3_length: 12
j_call: TRBJ2-4
cdr3_aa: SATYSGRADIQY

v_call: TRBV2
d_call: -
clone_size: -
cdr3_length: 12
j_call: TRBJ2-1
cdr3_aa: ASTPGATYNEQF

v_call: TRBV18
d_call: -
clone_size: many
cdr3_length: 13
j_call: TRBJ1-2
cdr3_aa: ASSPAGAGVDGYT

v_call: TRBV2
d_call: -
clone_size: many
cdr3_length: 10
j_call: TRBJ2-7
cdr3_aa: ASSEKGYEQY

v_call: TRBV5-1
d_call: -
clone_size: -
cdr3_length: 11
j_call: TRBJ1-2
cdr3_aa: ASSLSPNYGYT

v_call: TRBV12-3/TRBV12-4
d_call: TRBD2
clone_size: many
cdr3_length: 14
j_call: TRBJ2-3
cdr3_aa: ASRRLSGGRTDTQY

v_call: TRBV3-1
d_call: -
clone_size: many
cdr3_length: 11
j_call: TRBJ2-5
cdr3_aa: ASSQEGSETQY

v_call: TRBV6-5
d_call: -
clone_size: -
cdr3_length: 11
j_call: TRBJ1-1
cdr3_aa: ASSYSSGAEAF

v_call: TRBV5-1
d_call: TRBD1
clone_size: many
cdr3_length: 13
j_call: TRBJ1-1
cdr3_aa: ASSYRDSGDTEAF

v_call: TRBV10-3
d_call: -
clone_size: few
cdr3_length: 13
j_call: TRBJ2-1
cdr3_aa: AISELDATDNEQF

v_call: TRBV3-1
d_call: -
clone_size: many
cdr3_length: 11
j_call: TRBJ2-3
cdr3_aa: ASQLGFTDTQY